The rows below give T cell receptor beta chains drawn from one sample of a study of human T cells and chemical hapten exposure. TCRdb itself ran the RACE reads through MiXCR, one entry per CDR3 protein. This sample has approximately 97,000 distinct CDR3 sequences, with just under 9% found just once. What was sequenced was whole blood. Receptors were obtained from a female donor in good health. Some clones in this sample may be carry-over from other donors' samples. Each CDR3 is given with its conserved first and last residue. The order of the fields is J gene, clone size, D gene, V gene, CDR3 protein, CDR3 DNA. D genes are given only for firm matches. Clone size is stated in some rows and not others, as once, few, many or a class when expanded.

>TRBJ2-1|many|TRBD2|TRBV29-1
CSVEDGPSGNYNEQFF
TGCAGCGTTGAAGACGGTCCTAGCGGGAATTACAATGAGCAGTTCTTC
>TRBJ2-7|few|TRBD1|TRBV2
CASRGGQGAAYEQYF
TGTGCCAGCAGGGGAGGACAGGGGGCAGCCTACGAGCAGTACTTC
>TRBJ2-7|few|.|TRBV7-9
CASSFEAGPIYEQYF
TGTGCCAGCAGCTTCGAAGCGGGTCCCATCTACGAGCAGTACTTC
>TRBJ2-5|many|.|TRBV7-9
CASSFPGSQETQYF
TGTGCCAGCAGCTTCCCCGGTTCCCAAGAGACCCAGTACTTC
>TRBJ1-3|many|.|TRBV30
CAWTSGNTIYF
TGTGCCTGGACTTCTGGAAACACCATATATTTT
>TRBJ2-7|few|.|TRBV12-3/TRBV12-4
CASSFHKTYEQYF
TGTGCCAGCAGTTTTCACAAAACCTACGAGCAGTACTTC
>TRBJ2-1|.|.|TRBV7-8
CASSPIGGTWDKDGGGNEQFF
TGTGCCAGCAGCCCAATAGGCGGGACTTGGGATAAGGACGGAGGTGGGAATGAGCAGTTCTTC
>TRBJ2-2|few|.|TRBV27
CASSLGTVNTGELFF
TGTGCCAGCAGTTTAGGAACCGTAAACACCGGGGAGCTGTTTTTT
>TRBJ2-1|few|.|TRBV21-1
CASSKVTSGPIGSSNEQFF
TGTGCCAGCAGCAAAGTAACTAGCGGACCCATCGGTTCGTCTAATGAGCAGTTCTTC
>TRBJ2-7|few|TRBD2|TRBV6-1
CASTKGSRGVEQYF
TGTGCCAGCACCAAAGGGTCTCGGGGGGTCGAGCAGTACTTC
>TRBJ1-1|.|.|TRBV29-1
CSGKQGLNTEAFF
TGCAGCGGGAAACAGGGACTGAACACTGAAGCTTTCTTT
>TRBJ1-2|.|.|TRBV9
CASSVENRVNNGYTF
TGTGCCAGCAGCGTAGAAAACCGAGTAAATAATGGCTACACCTTC
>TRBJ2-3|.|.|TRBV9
CASSVMAVKGTADTQYF
TGTGCCAGCAGCGTAATGGCAGTTAAAGGTACGGCAGATACGCAGTATTTT
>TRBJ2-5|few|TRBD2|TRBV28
CASSLMPISSGEETQYF
TGTGCCAGCAGTTTAATGCCAATTTCTAGCGGGGAAGAGACCCAGTACTTC
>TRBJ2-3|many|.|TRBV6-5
CASSSHSGTDTQYF
TGTGCCAGCAGCTCTCATAGCGGCACAGATACGCAGTATTTT
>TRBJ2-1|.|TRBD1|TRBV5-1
CASSLRQGSSYNEQFF
TGCGCCAGCAGCTTAAGACAGGGGAGCTCCTACAATGAGCAGTTCTTC
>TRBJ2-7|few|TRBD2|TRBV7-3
CASSLLAGEYEQYF
TGTGCCAGCAGCCTTCTAGCGGGAGAGTACGAGCAGTACTTC
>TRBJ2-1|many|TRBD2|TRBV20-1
CSARDPGLAGMRGVRGEQFF
TGCAGTGCTAGAGATCCGGGGCTAGCGGGAATGCGAGGGGTAAGGGGTGAGCAGTTCTTC
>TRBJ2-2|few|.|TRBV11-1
CASSLSPGVVGELFF
TGTGCCAGCAGCTTAAGCCCAGGGGTTGTCGGGGAGCTGTTTTTT
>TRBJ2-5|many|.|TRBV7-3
CASSFIDGPQETQYF
TGTGCCAGCAGCTTTATCGACGGCCCCCAAGAGACCCAGTACTTC
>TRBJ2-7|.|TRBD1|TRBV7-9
CVSSRRDRTHEQYF
TGTGTCAGCAGCCGGAGGGACAGGACCCACGAGCAGTACTTC
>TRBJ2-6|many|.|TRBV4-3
CASSQEGPLSSGANVLTF
TGCGCCAGCAGCCAAGAGGGACCCCTGAGCTCTGGGGCCAACGTCCTGACTTTC
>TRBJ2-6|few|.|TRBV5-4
CVSSRDSSGANVLTF
TGTGTCAGCAGCAGGGATAGCTCTGGGGCCAACGTCCTGACTTTC
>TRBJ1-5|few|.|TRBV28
CASSLSQGRDQPQHF
TGTGCCAGCAGTTTATCTCAGGGGAGGGATCAGCCCCAGCATTTT
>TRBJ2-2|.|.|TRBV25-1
CASSESQNTGELFF
TGTGCCAGCAGTGAGAGTCAGAACACCGGGGAGCTGTTTTTT
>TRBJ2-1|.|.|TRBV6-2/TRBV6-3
CASSYTSSNEQFF
TGTGCCAGCAGTTATACTAGCAGTAATGAGCAGTTCTTC
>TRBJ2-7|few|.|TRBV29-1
CSVEDRRQGNEQYF
TGCAGCGTTGAAGATCGACGGCAGGGGAACGAGCAGTACTTC
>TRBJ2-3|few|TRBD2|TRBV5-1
CASSYGTSGHLDTQYF
TGCGCCAGCAGCTACGGGACTAGCGGGCACCTAGATACGCAGTATTTT
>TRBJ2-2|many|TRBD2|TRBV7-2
CASSLIGLAGPGELFF
TGTGCCAGCAGCTTAATTGGACTAGCGGGACCCGGGGAGCTGTTTTTT
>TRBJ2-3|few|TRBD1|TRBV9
CASSTGTAVTDTQYF
TGTGCCAGCAGCACCGGGACAGCAGTCACAGATACGCAGTATTTT
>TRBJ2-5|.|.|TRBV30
CTWKVGGGLETQYF
TGTACCTGGAAGGTTGGAGGGGGGTTGGAGACCCAGTACTTC
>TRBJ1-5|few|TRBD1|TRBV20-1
CSAGQGDYSNQPQHF
TGCAGTGCCGGACAGGGCGATTATAGCAATCAGCCCCAGCATTTT
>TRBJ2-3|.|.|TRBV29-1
CSVDVGYGTDTQYF
TGCAGCGTTGATGTCGGGTATGGCACAGATACGCAGTATTTT
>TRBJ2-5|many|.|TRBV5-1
CASSLSQETQYF
TGCGCCAGCAGCTTGTCCCAAGAGACCCAGTACTTC
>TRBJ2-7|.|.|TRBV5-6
CASSFSMGSYEQYF
TGTGCCAGCAGCTTCTCCATGGGTTCCTACGAGCAGTACTTC
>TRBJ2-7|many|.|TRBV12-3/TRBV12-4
CASSLNRAVEQYF
TGTGCCAGCAGTCTCAATAGGGCGGTCGAGCAGTACTTC
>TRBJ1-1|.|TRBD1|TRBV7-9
CASSPKTGGTEAFF
TGTGCCAGCAGCCCAAAAACAGGGGGAACTGAAGCTTTCTTT
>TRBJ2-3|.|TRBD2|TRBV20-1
CSATGTSISSTDTQYF
TGCAGTGCCACCGGGACTAGCATATCTAGCACAGATACGCAGTATTTT
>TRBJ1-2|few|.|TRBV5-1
CASSLPPGQDGYTF
TGCGCCAGCAGCCTCCCCCCGGGGCAGGACGGCTACACCTTC
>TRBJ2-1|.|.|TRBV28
CASSLFQLSDNEQFF
TGTGCCAGCAGTTTATTCCAGCTGTCGGACAATGAGCAGTTCTTC
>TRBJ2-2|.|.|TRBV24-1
CATSDLTEGAGELFF
TGTGCCACCAGTGATTTGACAGAAGGGGCCGGGGAGCTGTTTTTT